This TCR beta chain was retrieved from a study of cytomegalovirus exposure and HLA in healthy donors. 60 Vbeta and 13 Jbeta primers were used in PCR. Measured with immunoSEQ multiplex PCR; TCRdb has only the in-frame clones, and not every one. The sample carries 170,000 or so clones, 80% recorded once. This receptor was taken from a boy younger than 18 in good health and CMV-seronegative. The sequenced sample consisted of PBMCs.

The DNA for the CDR3 is TGTGCCAGCAGCTTGGGGGGGGGCCTCAATGAGCAGTTCTTC. Its protein product is CASSLGGGLNEQFF. J is TRBJ2-1 and V is TRBV5-4, with D tentatively TRBD2 (7 bases). The germline V gene encodes CDR1 SGHNT and CDR2 YYREEE (reference sequence). The CDR3 is 14 residues long. Deletions cut 0 bases from V and 6 bases from J, with 10 bases between.